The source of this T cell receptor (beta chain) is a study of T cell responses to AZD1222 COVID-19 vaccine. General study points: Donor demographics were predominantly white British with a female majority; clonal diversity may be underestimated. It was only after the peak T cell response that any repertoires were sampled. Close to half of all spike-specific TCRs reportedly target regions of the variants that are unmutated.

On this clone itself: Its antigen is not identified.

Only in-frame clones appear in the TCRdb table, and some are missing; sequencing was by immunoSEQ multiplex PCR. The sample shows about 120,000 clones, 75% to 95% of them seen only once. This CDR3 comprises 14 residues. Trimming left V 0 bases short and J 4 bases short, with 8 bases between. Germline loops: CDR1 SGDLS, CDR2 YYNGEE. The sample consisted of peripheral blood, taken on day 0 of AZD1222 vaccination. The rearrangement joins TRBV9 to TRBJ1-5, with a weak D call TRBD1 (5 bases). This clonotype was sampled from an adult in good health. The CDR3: CASSVGTTNQPQHF. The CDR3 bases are TGTGCCAGCAGCGTAGGGACAACGAATCAGCCCCAGCATTTT. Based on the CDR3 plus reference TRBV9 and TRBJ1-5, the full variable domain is DSGVTQTPKHLITATGQRVTLRCSPRSGDLSVYWYQQSLDQGLQFLIQYYNGEERAKGNILERFSAQQFPDLHSELNLSSLELGDSALYFCASSVGTTNQPQHFGDGTRLSIL.